These 14 T cell receptor beta chains came from one sample sequenced in a study of cytomegalovirus exposure and HLA in healthy donors. PCR was performed using 60 Vbeta and 13 Jbeta primers. Some clones are missing from TCRdb's copy, which holds only in-frame ones; the method was immunoSEQ multiplex PCR. The table shows 200,000 to 250,000 clones, with 79% occurring only once. Sequenced sample: PBMCs. All receptors derive from a man aged 50 to 60 in good health and CMV-seronegative.

The chain employs TRBV7-9 and TRBJ2-1; 9 bases are a match to TRBD2. V trimming: 5 bases; J trimming: 1 base; junction bases outside the gene matches: 3. Germline loops: CDR1 SEHNR, CDR2 FQNEAQ (reference sequence). This CDR3 is built from 15 residues. The CDR3 region has the DNA TGTGCCAGCAGCCCTAGCGGGGCATCCTACAATGAGCAGTTCTTC. It is translated as CASSPSGASYNEQFF.

The chain uses TRBV5-6 and TRBJ2-7; D perhaps matches TRBD2 (5 bases). The CDR3 totals 16 residues. V dropped 1 base and J dropped 3 bases, with 17 bases sitting between them. Germline V CDR1 and CDR2: SGHDT, YYEEEE. The DNA of the CDR3 is TGTGCCAGCAGCTTGTGGGCGGGTCGAGGGATCTACGAGCAGTACTTC. Its translation: CASSLWAGRGIYEQYF.

The chain uses TRBV5-4 and TRBJ2-7; D is unresolved. The CDR3 loop spans 12 amino acids. Germline loops: CDR1 SGHNT, CDR2 YYREEE (reference sequence). V was cut by 0 bases and J by 8 bases, with 9 bases left in between. Here the CDR3 DNA reads TGTGCCAGCAGCTTGGACAGCCCCCAGCAGTACTTC. It yields the protein CASSLDSPQQYF.

A few counts support this clone. The rearrangement joins TRBV27 to TRBJ2-1, with TRBD2 as a possible D gene (6 bases). The CDR3 consists of 14 residues. The V end lost 6 bases, the J end lost 6 bases, and 15 bases lay between the germline ends. Germline values: CDR1 MNHEY, CDR2 SMNVEV (reference sequence). CDR3 region: CASSGGMSGNEQFF. The CDR3 DNA follows: TGTGCCAGCAGCGGGGGAATGTCGGGCAATGAGCAGTTCTTC.

The chain joins TRBV7-9 to TRBJ2-7; possibly TRBD1 for D (6 bases). The CDR3 covers 15 residues. Trimming took 5 bases from V and 7 from J, leaving 21 bases between them. Germline CDR1 reads SEHNR; CDR2 reads FQNEAQ (reference sequence). The CDR3 nucleotides are TGTGCCAGCAGCGCGCAGACAGGTATTTCTGGGGAGCAGTACTTC. Its translation is CASSAQTGISGEQYF.

This chain connects TRBV28 to TRBJ1-2; TRBD1 is a possible D gene (5 bases). Germline CDR1 and CDR2: MDHEN and SYDVKM. Trimming took off 7 bases at V and 7 bases at J, with 13 bases between the two ends. CDR3 length: 12 residues. The CDR3 sequence: CASNMGGGGYTF. DNA of the CDR3: TGTGCCAGCAACATGGGGGGGGGTGGCTACACCTTC.

The V call is TRBV28, the J call TRBJ1-2, with D possibly matching TRBD1 (5 bases). The CDR3 covers 12 residues. Looked up from germline, CDR1 is MDHEN and CDR2 is SYDVKM. V dropped 5 bases and J dropped 7 bases, with 11 bases sitting between them. The DNA for the CDR3 is TGTGCCAGCAGTCTTAGGAGGGGTGGCTACACCTTC. This encodes CASSLRRGGYTF.

This rearrangement joins TRBV28 to TRBJ1-2; possibly TRBD1 for D (6 bases). V was cut by 5 bases and J by 7 bases, with 17 bases left in between. Germline CDR1 MDHEN, CDR2 SYDVKM. This CDR3 contains 14 residues. CDR3 sequence: CASSATGWGAGYTF. CDR3 sequence (DNA): TGTGCCAGCAGTGCAACAGGGTGGGGTGCTGGCTACACCTTC.

The chain recombines TRBV7-2 with TRBJ2-7; tentative D call: TRBD1 (5 bases). This CDR3 is 15 amino acids long. The germline gives CDR1 SGHTA, CDR2 FQGNSA. V lost 8 bases, J lost 3 bases, and 20 bases lay in between. The CDR3 reads CASGFQGSPLYEQYF. CDR3 bases: TGTGCCAGCGGGTTCCAGGGTTCCCCGCTCTACGAGCAGTACTTC.

This chain connects TRBV27 to TRBJ2-7; 7 bases line up with TRBD1. Germline-derived CDR1 and CDR2 are MNHEY and SMNVEV (reference sequence). This CDR3 has 14 residues. The trim removed 1 base at V and 3 bases at J, leaving 3 bases unmatched. This chain's CDR3 is CASSLLGQDYEQYF. Written as DNA, the CDR3 is TGTGCCAGCAGTTTATTAGGACAGGACTACGAGCAGTACTTC.

In DNA, the CDR3 is TGTGCCAGCCAAGATTTAGGAGCGGCTAGCTCCTACGAGCAGTACTTC. It specifies CASQDLGAASSYEQYF. The chain joins TRBV5-4 to TRBJ2-7, with a tentative D call TRBD2 (5 bases). This CDR3 spans 16 amino acids. The germline V gene has CDR1 SGHNT and CDR2 YYREEE (reference sequence). V shed 7 bases and J shed 0 bases, with 20 bases lying between them.

This chain links TRBV11-2 with TRBJ1-1; perhaps TRBD1 as D (6 bases). Germline lookup yields CDR1 SGHAT and CDR2 FQNNGV. V was pared by 1 base and J by 1 base, with 10 bases between. CDR3 length: 15 amino acids. The CDR3 DNA follows: TGTGCCAGCAGCTTAGGTCCAGGGGCGAACACTGAAGCTTTCTTT. This gives the protein CASSLGPGANTEAFF.

The rearrangement links TRBV12-5 to TRBJ1-2, with 7 positions matching TRBD1. The CDR3 covers 15 residues. Germline CDR1 is LGHNT and CDR2 is FRNRAP. The ends lost 5 bases at V and 4 bases at J; junction bases unmatched: 10. The CDR3 region is CASGREGAQSYGYTF. In nucleotides, the CDR3 is TGTGCTAGTGGTCGGGAGGGGGCGCAGAGCTATGGCTACACCTTC.

This chain uses TRBV2 with TRBJ1-6; 7 positions agree with TRBD1. Germline CDR1 SNHLY, CDR2 FYNNEI. This CDR3 is 15 amino acids long. The J segment lost 4 bases and the V segment lost 6 bases, leaving 6 bases of the junction unmatched. The CDR3 DNA reads TGTGCCAGCAGAGACCCGGGACAGTATAATTCACCCCTCCACTTT. It specifies CASRDPGQYNSPLHF. Full variable domain (rest looked up from reference TRBV2 and TRBJ1-6): EPEVTQTPSHQVTQMGQEVILRCVPISNHLYFYWYRQILGQKVEFLVSFYNNEISEKSEIFDDQFSVERPDGSNFTLKIRSTKLEDSAMYFCASRDPGQYNSPLHFGNGTRLTVT.